Listed here are 14 T cell receptor beta chains from one sample, sequenced in a study of blood T cells in healthy people across ages. PCR was performed a second time for about 7 to 11 cycles using a sample-barcoded 5' primer and a J-beta primer mix. From the 5' RACE reads, TCRdb called clonotypes with MiXCR, one entry per CDR3 protein. The sample comprises 1.5 million to 2 million distinct CDR3 sequences, 28% of which are singletons, and 6.5% to 8.5% rests with the top ten. Material for sequencing was blood. These receptor sequences come from a woman aged 25 to 39 in good health.

There are a few counts of this clonotype. J is TRBJ1-1 and V is TRBV10-3; 7 bases agree with TRBD1. Losses at the gene ends were 11 bases for V and 8 bases for J; bases not matched to a gene: 14. The CDR3 has 13 residues. CDR1 and CDR2 (germline): ENHRY, SYGVKD. CDR3 nucleotide sequence: TGTGCCTCCACAGGGGACCCAAGAGCAGAAGCTTTCTTT. Its protein is CASTGDPRAEAFF.

There are a few counts of this clonotype. The V call is TRBV5-1, the J call TRBJ2-5, with D perhaps matching TRBD1 (6 bases). CDR1 SGHRS and CDR2 YFSETQ come from the germline V gene. The CDR3 consists of 15 residues. The germline V and J ends were trimmed by 0 bases and 5 bases, with 14 bases remaining between them. CDR3 amino acids: CASSLGARGWETQYF. The CDR3 coding sequence is TGCGCCAGCAGCTTGGGCGCCAGGGGCTGGGAGACCCAGTACTTC.

The gene calls are TRBV28 and TRBJ2-1; TRBD2 agrees at 7 bases. V shed 7 bases, J shed 3 bases, and the junction held 9 bases outside the gene matches. This CDR3 spans 15 amino acids. Germline CDR1 is MDHEN and CDR2 is SYDVKM. The CDR3 DNA reads TGTGCCAGCATCCTAGACGGGACTAACTACAATGAGCAGTTCTTC. Protein product: CASILDGTNYNEQFF. Variable domain in full (rest from reference TRBV28 and TRBJ2-1): DVKVTQSSRYLVKRTGEKVFLECVQDMDHENMFWYRQDPGLGLRLIYFSYDVKMKEKGDIPEGYSVSREKKERFSLILESASTNQTSMYLCASILDGTNYNEQFFGPGTRLTVL.

This clonotype was seen at least ten times. This chain connects TRBV20-1 to TRBJ2-1; D unclear. Trimming shortened V by 2 bases and J by 5 bases, and 13 bases separated the two germline ends. This CDR3 comprises 14 residues. CDR1 is DFQATT, CDR2 SNEGSKA, per germline (reference sequence). The CDR3, as DNA: TGCAGTGCTAGATCTCGGCTACTCAACAATGAGCAGTTCTTC. Translating it yields CSARSRLLNNEQFF.

This clonotype was recorded at least ten times. This rearrangement joins TRBV20-1 to TRBJ1-2; 8 nucleotides line up with TRBD1. The CDR3 has 15 amino acids. V gave up 3 bases and J gave up 2 bases; unmatched junction bases: 8. Looked up from germline, CDR1 is DFQATT and CDR2 is SNEGSKA (reference sequence). Here the CDR3 DNA reads TGCAGTGCTAGCCCTACGGGACAGGCGAACTATGGCTACACCTTC. Translated, it gives CSASPTGQANYGYTF.

V usage is TRBV29-1 and J usage is TRBJ2-1; tentative D call: TRBD2 (7 bases). The CDR3 extends over 14 amino acids. CDR1 is SQVTM, CDR2 ANQGSEA, per germline. Trimming shortened V by 4 bases and J by 4 bases, and 14 bases separated the two germline ends. CDR3: CSVVGGGSYNEQFF. In nucleotides, the CDR3 is TGCAGCGTTGTAGGGGGGGGGTCTTACAATGAGCAGTTCTTC.

The chain carries TRBV18 and TRBJ2-7, with 9 bases lining up with TRBD1. The trim removed 0 bases at V and 3 bases at J, leaving 6 bases unmatched. Germline V gene lookup returns CDR1 KGHSH and CDR2 LQKENI. The CDR3 spans 16 residues. The CDR3, as DNA: TGTGCCAGCTCACCACCCGGGACAGGGTCCCTCTACGAGCAGTACTTC. It encodes CASSPPGTGSLYEQYF. Together with reference TRBV18 and TRBJ2-7, the CDR3 gives the full variable domain: NAGVMQNPRHLVRRRGQEARLRCSPMKGHSHVYWYRQLPEEGLKFMVYLQKENIIDESGMPKERFSAEFPKEGPSILRIQQVVRGDSAAYFCASSPPGTGSLYEQYFGPGTRLTVT.

This sequence joins TRBV12-5 and TRBJ2-3, with D perhaps matching TRBD2 (6 bases). CDR3 length: 11 amino acids. In germline, CDR1 is LGHNT, CDR2 FRNRAP. Deletions cut 7 bases from V and 6 bases from J, with 8 bases between. CDR3 nucleotide sequence: TGTGCTAGTGTAGCGGCCGATACGCAGTATTTT. The encoded protein is CASVAADTQYF.

A note on this clonotype: Its ends do not fully match the called genes, so a read error is possible. This chain connects TRBV7-9 to TRBJ2-3; tentative D call: TRBD2 (6 bases). This CDR3 comprises 14 residues. The germline V gene has CDR1 SEHNR and CDR2 FQNEAQ (reference sequence). Written as DNA, the CDR3 is TGTACCAGCAGAGGGACTCCTGACCGGGATACGCAGTATTTT. Residues: CTSRGTPDRDTQYF.

This clonotype was counted many times. V gene TRBV6-5 combines with J gene TRBJ1-2, with a weak D call TRBD1 (5 bases). V was pared by 7 bases and J by 8 bases, with 17 bases between. The germline V gene encodes CDR1 MNHEY and CDR2 SVGAGI. The CDR3 contains 13 residues. The CDR3 coding sequence is TGTGCCAGCACTTCGGCAGGGCTCGGCGGCTACACCTTC. This translates into CASTSAGLGGYTF.

In this sample, this clonotype turned up a few times. This chain links TRBV30 with TRBJ2-3, with 9 bases aligning to TRBD2. The V gene's germline CDR1 is GTSNPN and CDR2 SVGIG (reference sequence). There are 15 residues in the CDR3. Trimming cost V 0 bases and J 2 bases; bases outside gene matches: 3. CDR3 sequence (DNA): TGTGCCTGGAGTGTACTAGCGGGTCTCACAGATACGCAGTATTTT. It translates to CAWSVLAGLTDTQYF. Drawing the rest from reference TRBV30 and TRBJ2-3, the complete variable domain is SQTIHQWPATLVQPVGSPLSLECTVEGTSNPNLYWYRQAAGRGLQLLFYSVGIGQISSEVPQNLSASRPQDRQFILSSKKLLLSDSGFYLCAWSVLAGLTDTQYFGPGTRLTVL.

In its sample, this clonotype was seen many times. The rearrangement joins TRBV6-5 to TRBJ1-2; 8 bases are a match to TRBD1. This CDR3 is 14 amino acids long. Trimming removed 5 bases from V and 2 bases from J; junction bases left unmatched: 4. Germline assignment: CDR1 MNHEY and CDR2 SVGAGI. The CDR3 DNA sequence: TGTGCCAGCAGTAGCCAGGGGGCGAACTATGGCTACACCTTC. Protein product: CASSSQGANYGYTF.

To note about this clonotype: The junction differs from germline at one of its ends, possibly a read error. The genes are TRBV5-5 and TRBJ1-4, with 7 bases lining up with TRBD1. The CDR3 length is 14 residues. Germline values: CDR1 SGHKS, CDR2 YYEKEE (reference sequence). The CDR3, as DNA: TGTGCCAGCAGCGTAGGGGGCTCAAGGGAAAAACGGTTTTTT. Translated: CASSVGGSREKRFF.

Note on this clonotype: This could be a read error, since a much larger clone is one nucleotide away. This chain joins TRBV5-1 and TRBJ2-1; 7 bases fit TRBD2. Germline lookup yields CDR1 SGHRS and CDR2 YFSETQ. V shed 5 bases and J 10 bases; nucleotides not matched to a gene: 15. The CDR3 sequence is 15 residues long. CDR3 coding DNA: TGCGCCAGCAGTTCTCTGAGGACTAGGTTCGGCGAGCAGTTCTTC. Protein sequence: CASSSLRTRFGEQFF.